The entry below describes one TCR beta chain. Its target is unknown. A junction boundary mismatches the germline segment, possibly from a read error. The data are from a study of human T cells and chemical hapten exposure. Turning to the study itself: Minor volume differences among pooled libraries chiefly drove per-sample TCR yield variation. Study-wide points: Sensitization with DPC brought no change to TCRs above 1 in 1000 in frequency.

It was from unfractionated whole blood that total RNA was extracted. During construction of the library, unique molecular identifiers were attached to individual cDNA molecules for quantitative, reproducible TCR counting. How the authors handled the data: A per-sample median of about 100,000 TCRs was observed, with counts ranging from roughly 23,224 to 700,000. MiXCR, applied by TCRdb to the 5' RACE reads, yields one record per CDR3 protein. The V and J calls shown here were made by TCRdb, not taken from the authors' results. The sample has tens of thousands of distinct CDR3 sequences, about 16% seen once. The CDR3 runs 13 residues. Germline values: CDR1 MNHEY, CDR2 SMNVEV (reference sequence).

V and J are TRBV27 and TRBJ1-1; D unresolved. The clonotype was recovered from a female donor in good health. The CDR3 is CASSLGSNGVALF. The DNA of the CDR3 is TGTGCCAGCAGTTTAGGTTCTAACGGGGTAGCTCTCTTT.